Below are 9 T cell receptor beta chains sequenced from a single sample in a study of blood T cell repertoires in COVID-19. The assay was immunoSEQ multiplex PCR, and TCRdb's table has in-frame clones only and misses some. Among roughly 250,000 clones listed, approximately 80% were seen once. The sample consisted of peripheral blood. The receptors stem from a human donor in a cohort sampled during active COVID-19.

The V gene is TRBV5-4, the J gene TRBJ2-6; 8 bases are shared with TRBD1. Unmatched junction bases numbered 13, after V lost 5 bases and J lost 0 bases. From germline, CDR1 is SGHNT and CDR2 YYREEE (reference sequence). The CDR3 covers 19 residues. Written as DNA, the CDR3 is TGTGCCAGCAGACCGGTGGGGCAGGGGGCAAGCTCTGGGGCCAACGTCCTGACTTTC. Translating it yields CASRPVGQGASSGANVLTF.

V gene TRBV3-1 (or the pseudogene TRBV3-2) combines with J gene TRBJ2-7; 7 bases match TRBD2. Losses at the gene ends were 6 bases for V and 3 bases for J; bases not matched to a gene: 5. CDR1 is LGHDT and CDR2 is YNNKEL in the germline V gene (reference sequence). CDR3 size: 13 residues. The CDR3 DNA follows: TGTGCCAGCAGTCGGGGGGTGAGCTACGAGCAGTACTTC. The encoded protein is CASSRGVSYEQYF.

The chain carries TRBV25-1 and TRBJ2-3, with TRBD2 as a possible D gene (6 bases). The CDR3 sequence is 13 residues long. Looked up from germline, CDR1 is MGHDK and CDR2 is SYGVNS. Trimming shortened V by 4 bases and J by 7 bases, and 12 bases separated the two germline ends. The CDR3 nucleotides are TGTGCCAGCAGTGCCGGGACTGGATATACGCAGTATTTT. Translation gives CASSAGTGYTQYF.

V usage is TRBV30 and J usage is TRBJ1-6; D might be TRBD1 (6 bases). Per the germline V gene, CDR1 is GTSNPN and CDR2 is SVGIG (reference sequence). V was cut by 7 bases and J by 11 bases, with 18 bases left in between. The CDR3 has 13 amino acids. CDR3 loop: CASRGGESTPLHF. The CDR3 nucleotides are TGTGCCTCCCGCGGGGGCGAATCCACACCCCTCCACTTT. The full variable domain, rest sourced from reference TRBV30 and TRBJ1-6, is SQTIHQWPATLVQPVGSPLSLECTVEGTSNPNLYWYRQAAGRGLQLLFYSVGIGQISSEVPQNLSASRPQDRQFILSSKKLLLSDSGFYLCASRGGESTPLHFGNGTRLTVT.

This clone was detected only once. The J gene is TRBJ1-1, the V gene TRBV28; no reliable D call. The CDR3 has 12 amino acids. Germline V CDR1 and CDR2: MDHEN, SYDVKM. The V end lost 4 bases, the J end lost 6 bases, and 9 bases lay between the germline ends. The CDR3 region is CASSSVVPEAFF. CDR3 bases: TGTGCCAGCAGTTCGGTAGTCCCTGAAGCTTTCTTT.

The chain joins TRBV5-1 to TRBJ2-5; D call uncertain. The CDR3 loop spans 15 amino acids. The V gene lost 0 bases and the J gene lost 4 bases, with 13 bases spanning the gap. The germline gives CDR1 SGHRS, CDR2 YFSETQ. CDR3 bases: TGCGCCAGCAGCTTGGGTAGCCGCGCAGCAGAGACCCAGTACTTC. Its protein is CASSLGSRAAETQYF.

The chain recombines TRBV5-1 with TRBJ2-5; no firm D call. Germline V gene sequence: CDR1 SGHRS, CDR2 YFSETQ. This CDR3 region has 14 residues. Trimming left V 0 bases short and J 1 base short, with 7 bases between. The CDR3 is CASSLVSSQETQYF. The CDR3 nucleotides read TGCGCCAGCAGCTTGGTCTCCAGCCAAGAGACCCAGTACTTC.

The genes are TRBV6-2 or TRBV6-3 and TRBJ2-1; D call uncertain. Trimming took 5 bases from V and 0 from J, leaving 8 bases between them. CDR3 length: 14 residues. The germline V gene encodes CDR1 MNHEY and CDR2 SVGEGT. The CDR3 DNA sequence: TGTGCCAGCAGTCCACACAGCTCCTACAATGAGCAGTTCTTC. Translated: CASSPHSSYNEQFF.

V and J are TRBV25-1 and TRBJ2-1; TRBD2 aligns across 9 bases. Germline V gene sequence: CDR1 MGHDK, CDR2 SYGVNS. This CDR3 has 15 amino acids. V dropped 3 bases and J dropped 10; count of bases not matched to a gene: 10. CDR3 nucleotides: TGTGCCAGCAGTGAGTGGCGGGGGGGCCCAGAGGAGCAGTTCTTC. Its translation is CASSEWRGGPEEQFF.